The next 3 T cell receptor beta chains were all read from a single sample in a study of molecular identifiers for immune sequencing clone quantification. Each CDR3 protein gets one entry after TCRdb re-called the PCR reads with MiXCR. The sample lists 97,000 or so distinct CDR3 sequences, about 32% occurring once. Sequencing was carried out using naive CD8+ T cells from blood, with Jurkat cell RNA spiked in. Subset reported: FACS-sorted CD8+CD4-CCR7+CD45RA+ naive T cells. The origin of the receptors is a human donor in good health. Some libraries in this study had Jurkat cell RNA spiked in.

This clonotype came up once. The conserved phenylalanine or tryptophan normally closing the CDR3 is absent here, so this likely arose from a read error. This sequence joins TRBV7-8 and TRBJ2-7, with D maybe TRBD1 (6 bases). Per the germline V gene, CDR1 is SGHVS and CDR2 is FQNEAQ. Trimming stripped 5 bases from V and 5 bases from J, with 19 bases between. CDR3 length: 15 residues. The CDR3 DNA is TGTGCCAGCAGCCACGGACCCAAAGGGGACAACGAGCAGTACTCC. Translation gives CASSHGPKGDNEQYS.

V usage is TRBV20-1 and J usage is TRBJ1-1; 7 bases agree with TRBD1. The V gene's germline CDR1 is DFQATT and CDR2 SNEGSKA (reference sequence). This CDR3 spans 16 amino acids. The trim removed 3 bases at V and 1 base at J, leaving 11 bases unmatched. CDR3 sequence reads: CSASDSTGSANTEAFF. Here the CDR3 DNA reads TGCAGTGCTAGCGATTCGACAGGGAGCGCGAACACTGAAGCTTTCTTT.

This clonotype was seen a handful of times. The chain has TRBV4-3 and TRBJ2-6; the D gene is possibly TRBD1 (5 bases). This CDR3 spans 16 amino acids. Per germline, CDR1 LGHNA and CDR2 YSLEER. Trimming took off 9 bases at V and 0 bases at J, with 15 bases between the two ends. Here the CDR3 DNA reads TGCGCCAGTAAAGACAGTTTTAACTCTGGGGCCAACGTCCTGACTTTC. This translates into CASKDSFNSGANVLTF.